Listed here are 2 T cell receptor beta chains from one sample, sequenced in a study of beta chain features in type 1 diabetes. The antigens these receptors bind are not known. The isolated RNA, all of it, was reverse transcribed, so expressed TCRB transcripts were what got sequenced. Data came from immunoSEQ multiplex PCR; TCRdb stores just in-frame clones and leaves some out. The sample lists under 850,000 clones; about an eighth were seen once. Study-wide results and limits: Moderate yet significant TCRB CDR3 shortening was seen in Type 1 diabetes patients in all four CD4+ subsets.

Sequenced material: naive CD4+ T cells from blood. These receptors were obtained from a man aged 18 to 35 with type 1 diabetes.

The chain combines TRBV9 with TRBJ2-7, with 9 nucleotides matching TRBD2. Trimming cost V 0 bases and J 2 bases; bases outside gene matches: 3. Germline loops: CDR1 SGDLS, CDR2 YYNGEE. The CDR3 covers 15 residues. CDR3 in amino acids: CASSVEPSGAYEQYF. DNA for the CDR3: TGTGCCAGCAGCGTAGAACCTAGCGGGGCCTACGAGCAGTACTTC.

The J gene is TRBJ1-1, the V gene TRBV5-6, with D unclear. CDR1 and CDR2 (germline): SGHDT, YYEEEE. The CDR3 has 15 residues. Deletions cut 4 bases from V and 0 bases from J, with 13 bases between. CDR3 in DNA: TGTGCCAGCAGCCCACGGAGGGTTATGAACACTGAAGCTTTCTTT. This sequence encodes CASSPRRVMNTEAFF.